The source of this T cell receptor (beta chain) is a study of T cells after yellow fever vaccination. Study findings and constraints: Reappearance after the booster was seen for most primary-vaccination clones, at 96% CD4 and 75% to 90% CD8.

The V gene's germline CDR1 is SGHVS and CDR2 FQNEAQ. Trimming shortened V by 1 base and J by 4 bases, and 7 bases separated the two germline ends. CDR3 length: 13 residues. This clonotype occurred a few times. Its specificity is not known. TCRdb reanalysed the 5' RACE reads using MiXCR and keeps one entry per CDR3 protein. The sample lists about 160,000 distinct CDR3 sequences, more than 5.5% seen once, with approximately 2.5% in the top ten. This chain connects TRBV7-8 to TRBJ1-2, with a weak D call TRBD1 (5 bases). The source is a man between 18 and 29 years old who received the YFV17D yellow fever vaccine. Sequenced here: CD4+ T cells sorted from PBMCs, sampled 5 days after the first yellow fever vaccination. CDR3 DNA sequence: TGTGCCAGCAGCTTAGGAGGGACCTATGGCTACACCTTC. Amino acid sequence: CASSLGGTYGYTF.